Listed here is a single TCR beta chain. Its antigen is not known. The record originates from a study of blood T cells in healthy people across ages. About the study: Per two T cells, about one barcoded beta molecule was captured through template switching. Notes on the study in general: Greater diversity and more naive CD4+ cells were seen in long-lived donors than in aged donors.

Combining a sample-barcoded 5' primer with a J-beta primer mix, a second PCR ran for 7 to 11 cycles. Each TCR beta cDNA got a 12-nucleotide random molecular identifier. MiXCR was run by TCRdb on the 5' RACE reads, yielding one entry per CDR3 protein. The table has about 600,000 distinct CDR3 sequences, roughly 48% seen once. This CDR3 is built from 17 residues. The germline CDR1 and CDR2 sequences are DFQATT and SNEGSKA (reference sequence). V was pared by 0 bases and J by 6 bases, with 13 bases of the junction left unmatched. Sequencing was done on a sample of blood. J is TRBJ2-3 and V is TRBV20-1; 9 nucleotides align to TRBD1. This TCR derives from an elderly man in good health. The CDR3 nucleotides read TGCAGTGCTAGAGAGACAGGGGGACTGGCGGGAGCTGATACGCAGTATTTT. It specifies CSARETGGLAGADTQYF.